A selection of T cell receptor beta chains follows, all from one sample in a study of T cells in Graves' hyperthyroidism and ophthalmopathy. TCRdb re-called the multiplex PCR reads with MiXCR, one entry per CDR3 protein. Of about 690,000 distinct CDR3 sequences in the sample, 17% were seen once. The sample comprised blood. The origin of the receptors is a man aged 50 to 59 with Graves' hyperthyroidism. CDR3s leave out the opening cysteine and the closing phenylalanine or tryptophan. A D gene is named only where the DNA matches it firmly. Clone sizes are given selectively: once, few, many, or a class where the clone is expanded.

size: many
D: .
J: TRBJ1-2
V: TRBV28
CDR3: ASTVGRVGYT

size: .
D: .
J: TRBJ2-7
V: TRBV12-3/TRBV12-4
CDR3: ASSFGSSHEQY

size: few
D: .
J: TRBJ1-1
V: TRBV19
CDR3: ASSRRGGNTGAF

size: few
D: .
J: TRBJ1-2
V: TRBV16
CDR3: ASSQNYTPGPGNYGYT

size: .
D: .
J: TRBJ2-1
V: TRBV7-3
CDR3: ASSPNIGGNEQF

size: many
D: .
J: TRBJ1-5
V: TRBV2
CDR3: ASSEAAGTSNQPQH

size: many
D: .
J: TRBJ2-5
V: TRBV28
CDR3: ASSFRDQETQY

size: .
D: TRBD1
J: TRBJ2-7
V: TRBV6-2/TRBV6-3
CDR3: ASRSGTGFSYEQY

size: few
D: .
J: TRBJ1-3
V: TRBV4-1
CDR3: ASRTGLFGNTIY

size: .
D: .
J: TRBJ2-3
V: TRBV20-1
CDR3: SARVGGDTQY

size: .
D: .
J: TRBJ1-4
V: TRBV9
CDR3: ASSGPTGGPNEKLF

size: many
D: .
J: TRBJ1-1
V: TRBV28
CDR3: ATQGTEAF

size: .
D: TRBD1
J: TRBJ1-6
V: TRBV2
CDR3: ASSGTGGADSPLH

size: .
D: .
J: TRBJ2-3
V: TRBV7-8
CDR3: ASSTSSGDTQY

size: few
D: TRBD1
J: TRBJ2-1
V: TRBV15
CDR3: ATSSLQAGTGYYNEQF

size: .
D: TRBD2
J: TRBJ2-1
V: TRBV5-4
CDR3: ASSPRLAGFNEQF

size: .
D: TRBD2
J: TRBJ2-7
V: TRBV11-2
CDR3: ASSYRLAGGKVYEQY

size: many
D: .
J: TRBJ1-1
V: TRBV15
CDR3: ATSRDGSQIEAF

size: many
D: .
J: TRBJ1-6
V: TRBV28
CDR3: ASSQPLGRGEWSPLH

size: many
D: .
J: TRBJ2-2
V: TRBV28
CDR3: ASSLAVPNTGELF

size: .
D: .
J: TRBJ2-7
V: TRBV12-3/TRBV12-4
CDR3: ASSFGEIDITYEQY

size: many
D: .
J: TRBJ2-4
V: TRBV18
CDR3: ASSAMGENIQY

size: few
D: TRBD2
J: TRBJ2-1
V: TRBV4-3
CDR3: ASSQVLAGNNEQF

size: many
D: .
J: TRBJ2-3
V: TRBV20-1
CDR3: SATPSLGGGTDTQY

size: few
D: TRBD2
J: TRBJ2-1
V: TRBV7-4
CDR3: ASSLVLAEGGEQF

size: many
D: .
J: TRBJ1-4
V: TRBV12-3/TRBV12-4
CDR3: ASSSRVAGEKLF

size: few
D: TRBD2
J: TRBJ2-7
V: TRBV28
CDR3: ASNRLAGNYEQY

size: few
D: TRBD2
J: TRBJ2-1
V: TRBV29-1
CDR3: SGGTSGNNEQF

size: many
D: .
J: TRBJ1-4
V: TRBV7-9
CDR3: ASSLVSGANEKLF

size: .
D: .
J: TRBJ1-4
V: TRBV20-1
CDR3: STQGREKLF

size: many
D: TRBD1
J: TRBJ1-1
V: TRBV6-1
CDR3: ASSGTGSTEAF

size: .
D: .
J: TRBJ2-7
V: TRBV18
CDR3: ASSPPRANGYEQY

size: many
D: .
J: TRBJ2-1
V: TRBV12-3/TRBV12-4
CDR3: ASSLTSPDGNEQF

size: many
D: TRBD2
J: TRBJ2-1
V: TRBV15
CDR3: ATSGPGGRAAYNEQF

size: many
D: .
J: TRBJ1-2
V: TRBV20-1
CDR3: SARVGRNYGYT

size: .
D: .
J: TRBJ2-7
V: TRBV4-3
CDR3: ASRPGINSYEQY

size: many
D: .
J: TRBJ2-7
V: TRBV19
CDR3: ASSIDSGPGAMTYEQY

size: many
D: .
J: TRBJ1-1
V: TRBV14
CDR3: ASAVQENTEAF

size: .
D: .
J: TRBJ2-7
V: TRBV4-1
CDR3: ASSHLASSYEQY

size: many
D: .
J: TRBJ2-7
V: TRBV7-9
CDR3: ASSPRIRQGDSYEQY

size: many
D: .
J: TRBJ2-3
V: TRBV9
CDR3: ASSVLDIPSTDTQY

size: many
D: .
J: TRBJ1-2
V: TRBV2
CDR3: ASSEDGSYGYT

size: few
D: .
J: TRBJ1-3
V: TRBV6-1
CDR3: ASSFAGLGNTIY

size: few
D: .
J: TRBJ2-1
V: TRBV7-9
CDR3: ASSPNIGGGIPYNEQF

size: .
D: TRBD1
J: TRBJ2-1
V: TRBV5-6
CDR3: ASSFGRGSYNEQF

size: many
D: TRBD1
J: TRBJ2-7
V: TRBV5-1
CDR3: ASSLDRGVEEQY

size: many
D: TRBD1
J: TRBJ2-7
V: TRBV28
CDR3: ASSFAGGLSYEQY

size: .
D: TRBD2
J: TRBJ2-6
V: TRBV7-2
CDR3: ASSLDLAGGAGANVLT

size: .
D: TRBD1
J: TRBJ2-3
V: TRBV6-1
CDR3: ASSGIQGAPITDTQY

size: many
D: TRBD1
J: TRBJ1-2
V: TRBV24-1
CDR3: ATSDVGTGGQLGGYT

size: .
D: .
J: TRBJ1-2
V: TRBV4-1
CDR3: ASSQPSRGAVGYT

size: .
D: .
J: TRBJ2-1
V: TRBV7-2
CDR3: ASSSPGYGSDNEQF